This T cell receptor (beta chain) is drawn from a study of CD8 T cells in ankylosing spondylitis. Study results and caveats: It appeared that ankylosing spondylitis blood was characterized by a TCR beta motif of under ten highly homologous variants.

As for this clonotype: Antigen unknown.

Each CDR3 protein gets one entry after TCRdb re-called the 5' RACE reads with MiXCR. The table records around 430,000 distinct CDR3 sequences, about 15% of them present only once. Trimming removed 5 bases at V and 4 bases at J, with 11 bases between. Germline V gene sequence: CDR1 SGHTA, CDR2 FQGTGA. The CDR3 has 14 residues. Sequencing was carried out using blood, either unsorted or a sorted T cell fraction (not recorded which). The receptor's source is a male donor with ankylosing spondylitis. The V call is TRBV7-3, the J call TRBJ2-2, with D possibly being TRBD1 (5 bases). CDR3 amino acids: CASSRTGATGELFF. CDR3 bases: TGTGCCAGCAGCAGAACAGGTGCCACCGGGGAGCTGTTTTTT.